This T cell receptor (beta chain) was captured by sequencing in a study of siplizumab effects on memory and regulatory T cells. Note on this clone: Its antigen is unidentified. At one of its ends the junction is not consistent with the germline gene, which may arise from a read error.

General observations from the study: Sequences below about 10^-5 frequency were poorly captured, limiting mapping of alloreactive clones.

The CDR3 length is 13 residues. Germline values: CDR1 SGHRS, CDR2 YFSETQ. Per sample, 85,000 to 100,000 TCR templates underwent assay. Data came from immunoSEQ multiplex PCR; TCRdb stores just in-frame clones and leaves some out. Of roughly 120,000 clones in the sample, 80% to 95% are singletons; the top ten hold approximately 1.3%. The source is a human donor in good health. The chain joins TRBV5-1 to TRBJ2-7; maybe TRBD2 (5 bases). Sequenced material: CD4+ T cells sorted from blood. CDR3 loop: CASSGTQPYEQYF. CDR3 DNA sequence: TGTGCCAGCAGCGGAACCCAACCCTACGAGCAGTACTTC.